Presented here are 11 T cell receptor beta chains from one specimen sequenced in a study of shared clonotypes between healthy human individuals. Assay: immunoSEQ multiplex PCR; the TCRdb copy retains only in-frame clones and omits some. This repertoire shows about 530,000 clones, 90% to 97% found once; its top ten account for under 0.06%. The sample taken for sequencing was naive CD4+ T cells sorted from blood. The subset was: CD45RA+ positively selected. The source is a woman between 25 and 40 years old in good health.

This clone is a singleton in its sample. The chain uses TRBV5-1 and TRBJ2-3; D may be TRBD2 (5 bases). Trimming pared 10 bases from V and 0 bases from J, leaving 18 bases between. Germline V gene data show CDR1 as SGHRS and CDR2 as YFSETQ. This CDR3 is built from 15 residues. CDR3 region: CASSRTRTSTDTQYF. In DNA, the CDR3 is TGCGCCTCTTCGCGTACGCGGACTAGCACAGATACGCAGTATTTT.

The rearrangement uses TRBV11-2 and TRBJ1-3; TRBD1 is a possible D gene (6 bases). Per germline, CDR1 SGHAT and CDR2 FQNNGV. V lost 5 bases, J lost 3 bases, and 14 bases lay in between. There are 15 residues in the CDR3. The CDR3 reads CASSQVGGSGNTIYF. CDR3 bases: TGTGCCAGCAGCCAAGTGGGGGGCAGTGGAAACACCATATATTTT.

V gene TRBV10-1 combines with J gene TRBJ1-5; D unresolved. The CDR3 consists of 13 residues. Germline V gene data show CDR1 as WNHNN and CDR2 as SYGVQD (reference sequence). V gave up 5 bases and J gave up 3 bases, with 8 bases separating them. The CDR3, as DNA: TGCGCCAGCAGTAAAGGCCCCAATCAGCCCCAGCATTTT. This translates into CASSKGPNQPQHF.

J is TRBJ1-3 and V is TRBV18; 10 bases line up with TRBD1. With V trimmed by 0 bases and J by 5 bases, 4 bases remained unmatched. The CDR3 loop spans 16 amino acids. Germline CDR1 and CDR2: KGHSH and LQKENI. CDR3 in DNA: TGTGCCAGCTCACCACCCGGGACAGGGGCTCGAAACACCATATATTTT. Residues: CASSPPGTGARNTIYF.

The chain uses TRBV6-6 and TRBJ2-7; D unclear. V dropped 6 bases and J dropped 4 bases, with 7 bases sitting between them. The CDR3 totals 11 residues. CDR1 MNHNY and CDR2 SVGAGI come from the germline V gene (reference sequence). Here the CDR3 reads CASRNTYEQYF. The CDR3 DNA reads as TGTGCCAGCAGAAACACGTACGAGCAGTACTTC.

V is TRBV20-1 and J is TRBJ1-2, with D unclear. The CDR3 extends over 11 amino acids. Germline V gene lookup returns CDR1 DFQATT and CDR2 SNEGSKA (reference sequence). V was pared by 6 bases and J by 1 base, with 6 bases between. CDR3 in DNA: TGCAGTGCCCACCATAACTATGGCTACACCTTC. Its translation: CSAHHNYGYTF.

This chain links TRBV28 with TRBJ1-3; unclear D gene. The CDR3 loop spans 15 amino acids. Germline CDR1 reads MDHEN; CDR2 reads SYDVKM. V dropped 6 bases and J dropped 4 bases, with 16 bases sitting between them. The CDR3 spells CASSPSSSEGNTIYF. The CDR3 DNA is TGTGCCAGCAGCCCATCCTCCTCGGAGGGAAACACCATATATTTT.

The chain employs TRBV4-1 and TRBJ1-4, with 7 bases that match TRBD1. The CDR3 has 16 residues. CDR1 MGHRA and CDR2 YSYEKL come from the germline V gene. V dropped 2 bases and J dropped 3; count of bases not matched to a gene: 6. CDR3 bases: TGCGCCAGCAGCCAACCACCACAGGGGCCTAATGAAAAACTGTTTTTT. It translates to CASSQPPQGPNEKLFF.

The genes are TRBV6-1 and TRBJ2-7, with a weak D call TRBD1 (5 bases). This CDR3 has 12 residues. V lost 7 bases and J lost 2, with 9 bases in between. Per germline, CDR1 MNHNS and CDR2 SASEGT. The CDR3 nucleotides read TGTGCCAGCACCAGGGCTACCTACGAGCAGTACTTC. Encoded protein: CASTRATYEQYF.

A word on this clone: This same CDR3 is encoded by further DNA sequences in the sample. The gene calls are TRBV6-5 and TRBJ2-6; the D gene could be TRBD1 or TRBD2 (5 bases each). CDR3 length equals 15 residues. In germline, CDR1 is MNHEY, CDR2 SVGAGI. Trimming pared 6 bases from V and 0 bases from J, leaving 9 bases between. CDR3 coding DNA: TGTGCCAGCAGACGGGGCTTCTCTGGGGCCAACGTCCTGACTTTC. It codes for CASRRGFSGANVLTF.

V is TRBV28 and J is TRBJ2-7, with TRBD2 matching 12 bases. After removal of 2 bases from V and 4 bases from J, the junction contained 6 bases not matched to a gene. Germline V lookup: CDR1 MDHEN, CDR2 SYDVKM. The CDR3 loop spans 16 amino acids. The CDR3 spells CASSLDLAGGRYEQYF. For the CDR3, the DNA is TGTGCCAGCAGTTTAGACCTAGCGGGAGGGAGGTACGAGCAGTACTTC.